A single sample gave rise to the 23 T cell receptor beta chains below, sequenced in a study of lymphopenia after photon versus proton radiotherapy. The data were produced by immunoSEQ multiplex PCR, yet TCRdb's version contains in-frame clones alone and is incomplete. Of 55,000 to 75,000 clones in the sample, around 90% were seen once. Specimen: peripheral blood, collected from a patient treated with photon-based radiotherapy. Receptor source: a woman between 70 and 85 years old with pancreatic cancer.

The rearrangement links TRBV6-1 to TRBJ1-1; 7 bases line up with TRBD1. CDR3 length: 13 amino acids. From germline, CDR1 is MNHNS and CDR2 SASEGT. V was clipped by 8 bases and J by 4 bases; unmatched bases: 7. CDR3 region: CASEVSGGTEAFF. The CDR3 region has the DNA TGTGCCAGCGAGGTTTCAGGGGGCACTGAAGCTTTCTTT.

The gene calls are TRBV19 and TRBJ2-1, with TRBD1 identical over 11 bases. Germline lookup yields CDR1 LNHDA and CDR2 SQIVND (reference sequence). The CDR3 has 15 residues. Trimming at V came to 7 bases and at J to 4 bases, leaving 6 bases not matched to a gene. DNA of the CDR3: TGTGCCAGTACCCCGGGACAGGGGGAGTACAATGAGCAGTTCTTC. Its protein product is CASTPGQGEYNEQFF. The entire variable domain, with the rest obtained from reference TRBV19 and TRBJ2-1, is as follows: DGGITQSPKYLFRKEGQNVTLSCEQNLNHDAMYWYRQDPGQGLRLIYYSQIVNDFQKGDIAEGYSVSREKKESFPLTVTSAQKNPTAFYLCASTPGQGEYNEQFFGPGTRLTVL.

The chain links TRBV7-9 to TRBJ1-1; D gene ambiguous. The CDR3 contains 14 residues. Trimming cost V 1 base and J 7 bases, with 13 bases left between them. Germline values: CDR1 SEHNR, CDR2 FQNEAQ (reference sequence). The CDR3 loop is CASSLVSLKVEAFF. CDR3 nucleotide sequence: TGTGCCAGCAGCTTAGTCTCCTTGAAGGTTGAAGCTTTCTTT.

This chain connects TRBV19 to TRBJ1-1; 7 bases agree with TRBD1. The CDR3 is 14 residues long. The V gene end was trimmed by 6 bases and the J gene end by 0 bases; junction bases not matched to a gene: 4. CDR1 is LNHDA, CDR2 SQIVND, per germline (reference sequence). CDR3: CASRRQGMNTEAFF. The CDR3 bases are TGTGCCAGTAGGAGACAGGGCATGAACACTGAAGCTTTCTTT. Full variable domain (outside the CDR3, taken from reference TRBV19 and TRBJ1-1): DGGITQSPKYLFRKEGQNVTLSCEQNLNHDAMYWYRQDPGQGLRLIYYSQIVNDFQKGDIAEGYSVSREKKESFPLTVTSAQKNPTAFYLCASRRQGMNTEAFFGQGTRLTVV.

The genes are TRBV28 and TRBJ1-2; D unclear. The V gene's germline CDR1 is MDHEN and CDR2 SYDVKM. The CDR3 loop spans 12 amino acids. With 7 bases removed from V and 6 bases from J, the gap between germline ends came to 12 bases. Here the CDR3 DNA reads TGTGCCAGCACCCCTGCTGGCGATGGCTACACCTTC. Translating gives CASTPAGDGYTF.

The chain couples TRBV6-1 to TRBJ2-3; 7 bases map to TRBD1. The CDR3 spans 13 residues. Germline CDR1 and CDR2: MNHNS and SASEGT. V shed 6 bases, J shed 2 bases, and the junction held 2 bases outside the gene matches. CDR3 in amino acids: CASRGQITDTQYF. In DNA form, the CDR3 reads TGTGCCAGCAGGGGACAGATCACAGATACGCAGTATTTT.

This clone appeared a single time. This chain links TRBV7-6 with TRBJ2-1, with 7 positions matching TRBD2. The CDR3 contains 15 residues. The germline CDR1 and CDR2 sequences are SGHVS and FNYEAQ. With 5 bases clipped from V and 4 bases from J, the junction kept 8 bases outside the gene matches. The CDR3 coding sequence is TGTGCCAGCAGCATGACTAGCTGGATTTACAATGAGCAGTTCTTC. Its protein product is CASSMTSWIYNEQFF.

The genes are TRBV6-5 and TRBJ2-1; no reliable D call. The CDR3 extends over 15 amino acids. The germline CDR1 and CDR2 sequences are MNHEY and SVGAGI. V gave up 5 bases and J gave up 4 bases, with 15 bases separating them. The CDR3 reads CASSPRWAAYNEQFF. The CDR3, as DNA: TGTGCCAGCAGTCCCCGCTGGGCCGCTTACAATGAGCAGTTCTTC.

This chain connects TRBV5-1 to TRBJ2-7; possibly TRBD1 or TRBD2 for D (6 bases each). V dropped 2 bases and J dropped 6 bases, with 12 bases sitting between them. The CDR3 is 13 residues long. Germline V lookup: CDR1 SGHRS, CDR2 YFSETQ. The CDR3, as DNA: TGCGCCAGCAGCTTAGGTAGGGGGGCCGAGCAGTACTTC. Protein sequence: CASSLGRGAEQYF.

This chain links TRBV6-6 with TRBJ2-5; D is uncertain. The J call may be wrong; the DNA end is better matched by TRBJ2-7. The CDR3 has 11 residues. Germline assignment: CDR1 MNHNY and CDR2 SVGAGI (reference sequence). In nucleotides, the CDR3 is TGTGCCAGCAGTTACCTCGACGAGCAGTACTTC. Its translation is CASSYLDEQYF.

The chain recombines TRBV5-1 with TRBJ1-2; 7 nucleotides match TRBD1. The germline V gene has CDR1 SGHRS and CDR2 YFSETQ. CDR3 length: 15 residues. Germline trimming cut 3 bases from V and 8 bases from J; bases unmatched to any gene: 13. This CDR3 is CASSSSFDRAGGYTF. The CDR3 DNA follows: TGCGCCAGCAGCTCATCATTCGACAGGGCGGGAGGCTACACCTTC.

J is TRBJ1-3 and V is TRBV10-2; D ambiguous. V was cut by 6 bases and J by 0 bases, with 12 bases left in between. Germline-derived CDR1 and CDR2 are WSHSY and SAAADI. The CDR3 has 15 residues. CDR3 coding DNA: TGCGCCAGCAGGGTTACAGACTACTCTGGAAACACCATATATTTT. It yields the protein CASRVTDYSGNTIYF.

The V and J genes are TRBV6-5 and TRBJ1-5, with unresolved D. The CDR3 totals 14 residues. Germline V CDR1 and CDR2: MNHEY, SVGAGI. Trimming stripped 7 bases from V and 7 bases from J, with 17 bases between. CDR3 region: CASNRAGSGQPQHF. CDR3 sequence (DNA): TGTGCCAGCAACCGCGCAGGAAGCGGGCAGCCCCAGCATTTT.

The V gene is TRBV20-1, the J gene TRBJ2-7; 8 positions agree with TRBD1. Per germline, CDR1 DFQATT and CDR2 SNEGSKA (reference sequence). The CDR3 has 11 residues. V trimming: 6 bases; J trimming: 5 bases; junction bases outside the gene matches: 3. The CDR3 sequence: CSALQGDEQYF. The DNA of the CDR3 is TGCAGTGCCCTACAGGGGGACGAGCAGTACTTC.

V is TRBV11-1 and J is TRBJ1-3; 10 bases align to TRBD1. V dropped 5 bases and J dropped 0; count of bases not matched to a gene: 10. Germline V lookup: CDR1 SGHAT, CDR2 FQDESV (reference sequence). The CDR3 consists of 18 residues. CDR3 loop: CASSAYTGTGASGNTIYF. CDR3 bases: TGTGCCAGCAGCGCCTACACCGGGACAGGGGCCTCTGGAAACACCATATATTTT. The whole variable domain, remainder taken from reference TRBV11-1 and TRBJ1-3, is EAEVAQSPRYKITEKSQAVAFWCDPISGHATLYWYRQILGQGPELLVQFQDESVVDDSQLPKDRFSAERLKGVDSTLKIQPAELGDSAMYLCASSAYTGTGASGNTIYFGEGSWLTVV.

The rearrangement links TRBV7-2 to TRBJ2-5; 8 bases line up with TRBD2. There are 15 residues in the CDR3. Germline V CDR1 and CDR2: SGHTA, FQGNSA. Trimming removed 5 bases from V and 2 bases from J; junction bases left unmatched: 7. The CDR3 sequence is CASSPRGTRQETQYF. DNA for the CDR3: TGTGCCAGCAGCCCGAGAGGGACTAGACAAGAGACCCAGTACTTC.

The CDR3 DNA reads as TGCGCCAGCAGCCAAGATCAGGTTGGGCGAGATGGCTACACCTTC. It translates to CASSQDQVGRDGYTF. V usage is TRBV4-3 and J usage is TRBJ1-2, with no clear D. The CDR3 sequence is 15 residues long. The germline CDR1 and CDR2 sequences are LGHNA and YSLEER. Trimming removed 0 bases at V and 6 bases at J, with 14 bases between.

The rearrangement links TRBV9 to TRBJ2-3; possible D gene TRBD2, 6 bases. V was trimmed by 6 bases and J by 3 bases, leaving 11 bases between them. Per germline, CDR1 SGDLS and CDR2 YYNGEE. The CDR3 loop spans 13 amino acids. CDR3 nucleotide sequence: TGTGCCAGCAACCCTCGGGAGACAGATACGCAGTATTTT. Its translation: CASNPRETDTQYF.

The V gene is TRBV7-9, the J gene TRBJ2-1, with 7 bases that match TRBD1. Losses at the gene ends were 4 bases for V and 4 bases for J; bases not matched to a gene: 1. This CDR3 comprises 13 residues. From germline, CDR1 is SEHNR and CDR2 FQNEAQ (reference sequence). The CDR3 DNA follows: TGTGCCAGCAGCTGGACAGGTTACAATGAGCAGTTCTTC. Translated, it gives CASSWTGYNEQFF.

This clone has just one count. V and J are TRBV4-1 and TRBJ1-5, with 7 bases matching TRBD1. V lost 6 bases and J lost 5; bases outside the gene matches: 10. CDR1 MGHRA and CDR2 YSYEKL come from the germline V gene. This CDR3 contains 15 residues. CDR3 nucleotide sequence: TGCGCCAGCAGAGAAACAGGGGCCGGCGATCAGCCCCAGCATTTT. Its protein product is CASRETGAGDQPQHF.

The chain joins TRBV5-4 to TRBJ2-2; 10 bases are shared with TRBD1. Germline assignment: CDR1 SGHNT and CDR2 YYREEE (reference sequence). The V and J ends lost 6 bases and 0 bases, in that order; junction bases with no gene match: 5. CDR3 length: 16 residues. The DNA of the CDR3 is TGTGCCAGCAAACCGGGACAGGGGACGAACACCGGGGAGCTGTTTTTT. It codes for CASKPGQGTNTGELFF.

The rearrangement links TRBV29-1 to TRBJ1-1, with 7 bases fitting TRBD1. This CDR3 contains 13 residues. Germline V gene lookup returns CDR1 SQVTM and CDR2 ANQGSEA. The J segment lost 1 base and the V segment lost 4 bases, leaving 3 bases of the junction unmatched. The CDR3 protein is CSVGDSRNTEAFF. The CDR3 DNA is TGCAGCGTTGGGGACAGCCGGAACACTGAAGCTTTCTTT.

The chain has TRBV4-2 and TRBJ1-3; no definite D call. The CDR3 has 17 amino acids. Germline CDR1 and CDR2: LGHNA and YNFKEQ. Trimming removed 0 bases from V and 0 bases from J, with 12 bases in between. The CDR3: CASSQDHSGHSGNTIYF. CDR3 nucleotides: TGTGCCAGCAGCCAAGATCACTCGGGTCACTCTGGAAACACCATATATTTT.